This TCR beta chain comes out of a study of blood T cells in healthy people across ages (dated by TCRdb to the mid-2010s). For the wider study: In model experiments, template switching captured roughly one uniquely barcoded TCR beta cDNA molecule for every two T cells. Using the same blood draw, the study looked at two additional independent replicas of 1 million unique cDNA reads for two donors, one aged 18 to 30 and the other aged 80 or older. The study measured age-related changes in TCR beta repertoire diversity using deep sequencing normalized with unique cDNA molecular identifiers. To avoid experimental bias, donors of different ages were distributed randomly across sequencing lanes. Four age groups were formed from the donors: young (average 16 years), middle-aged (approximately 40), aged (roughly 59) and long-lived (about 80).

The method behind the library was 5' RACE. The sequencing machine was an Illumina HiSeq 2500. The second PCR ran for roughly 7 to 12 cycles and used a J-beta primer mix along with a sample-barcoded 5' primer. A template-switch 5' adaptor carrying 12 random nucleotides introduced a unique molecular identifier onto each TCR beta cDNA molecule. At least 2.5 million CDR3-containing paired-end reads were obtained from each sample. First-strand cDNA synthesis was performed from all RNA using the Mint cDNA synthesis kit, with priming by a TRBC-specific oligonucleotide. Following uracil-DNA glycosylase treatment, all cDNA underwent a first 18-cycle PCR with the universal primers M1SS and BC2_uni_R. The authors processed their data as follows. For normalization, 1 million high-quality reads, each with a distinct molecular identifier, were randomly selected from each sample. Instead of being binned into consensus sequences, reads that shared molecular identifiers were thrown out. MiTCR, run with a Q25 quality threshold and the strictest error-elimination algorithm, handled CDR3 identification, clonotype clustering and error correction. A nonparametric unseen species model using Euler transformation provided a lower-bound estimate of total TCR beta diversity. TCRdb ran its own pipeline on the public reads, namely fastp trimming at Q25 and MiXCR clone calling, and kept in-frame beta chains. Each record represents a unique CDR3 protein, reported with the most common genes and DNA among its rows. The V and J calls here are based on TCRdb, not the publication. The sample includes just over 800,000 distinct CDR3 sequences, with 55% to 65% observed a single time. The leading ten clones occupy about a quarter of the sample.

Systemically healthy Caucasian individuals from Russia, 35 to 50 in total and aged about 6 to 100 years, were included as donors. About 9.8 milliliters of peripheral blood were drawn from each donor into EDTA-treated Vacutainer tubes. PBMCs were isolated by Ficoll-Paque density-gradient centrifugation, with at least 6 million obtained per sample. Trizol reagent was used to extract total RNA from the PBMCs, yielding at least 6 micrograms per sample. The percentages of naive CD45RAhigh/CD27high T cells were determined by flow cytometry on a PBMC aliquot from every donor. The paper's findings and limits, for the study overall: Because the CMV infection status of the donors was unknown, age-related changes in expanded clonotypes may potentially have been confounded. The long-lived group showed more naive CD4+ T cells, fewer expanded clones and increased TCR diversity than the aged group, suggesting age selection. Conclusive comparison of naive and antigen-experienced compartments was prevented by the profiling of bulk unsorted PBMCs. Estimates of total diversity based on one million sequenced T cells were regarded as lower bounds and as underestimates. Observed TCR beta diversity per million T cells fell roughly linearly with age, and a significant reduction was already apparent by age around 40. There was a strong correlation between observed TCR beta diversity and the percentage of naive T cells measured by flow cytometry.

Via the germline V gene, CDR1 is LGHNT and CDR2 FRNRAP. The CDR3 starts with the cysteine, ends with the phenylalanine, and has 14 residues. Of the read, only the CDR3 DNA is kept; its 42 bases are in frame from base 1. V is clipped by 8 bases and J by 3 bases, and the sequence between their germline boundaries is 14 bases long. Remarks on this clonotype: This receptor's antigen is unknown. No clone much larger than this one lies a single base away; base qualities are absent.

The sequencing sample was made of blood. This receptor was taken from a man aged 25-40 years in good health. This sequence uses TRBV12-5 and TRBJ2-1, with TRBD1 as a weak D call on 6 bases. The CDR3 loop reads CASKQGNHYNEQFF. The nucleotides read TGTGCTAGTAAACAGGGAAACCACTACAATGAGCAGTTCTTC.